This T cell receptor (beta chain) was found in a study of T cell responses to AZD1222 COVID-19 vaccine. The repertoire was sequenced with immunoSEQ multiplex PCR; TCRdb's copy has only in-frame clones and lacks some. Here the sample spans around 150,000 clones, 75% to 95% being singletons. Germline loops: CDR1 SNHLY, CDR2 FYNNEI. The CDR3 sequence is 14 residues long. Trimming removed 0 bases from V and 0 bases from J, with 5 bases in between. The source is an adult who received the MenACWY meningococcal vaccine as a control. The sample was peripheral blood, taken 28 days after the second dose of the MenACWY control vaccine. The chain is built from TRBV2 and TRBJ1-1; D gene unclear. DNA of the CDR3: TGTGCCAGCAGTGAAGCCCGTTTGAACACTGAAGCTTTCTTT. Translating it yields CASSEARLNTEAFF.